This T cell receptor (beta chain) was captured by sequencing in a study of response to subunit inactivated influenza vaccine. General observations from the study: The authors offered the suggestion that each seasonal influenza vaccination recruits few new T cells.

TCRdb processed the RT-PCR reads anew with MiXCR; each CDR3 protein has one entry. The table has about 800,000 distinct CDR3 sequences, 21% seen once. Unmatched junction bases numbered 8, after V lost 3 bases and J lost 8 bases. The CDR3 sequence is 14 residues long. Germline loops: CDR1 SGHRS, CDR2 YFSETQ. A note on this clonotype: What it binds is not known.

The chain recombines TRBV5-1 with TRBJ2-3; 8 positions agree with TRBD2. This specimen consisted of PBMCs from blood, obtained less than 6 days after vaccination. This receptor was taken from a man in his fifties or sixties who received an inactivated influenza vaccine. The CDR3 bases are TGCGCCAGCAGCTCGGGAGGGGCGCGTGGTACGCAGTATTTT. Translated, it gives CASSSGGARGTQYF.